A selection of T cell receptor beta chains follows, all from one sample in a study of regulatory T cells in long-lasting Graves disease. One entry per CDR3 protein, called by TCRdb with MiXCR from the multiplex PCR reads. This table has approximately 400,000 distinct CDR3 sequences, 23% appearing once. The sequencing used peripheral blood mononuclear cells (PBMCs), collected when the disease was refractory, from a patient treated with antithyroid drugs. These receptors came from a female donor with Graves disease. CDR3s include the opening cysteine and the closing phenylalanine or tryptophan. A D gene is named only where the DNA matches it firmly. Only part of the rows carry a size: once, few, many, or a class if the clone is expanded.

d_gene	v_gene	j_gene	abundance	CDR3aa	CDR3nt
NA	TRBV28	TRBJ1-1	NA	CASAEQNTEAFF	TGTGCCAGCGCTGAACAGAACACTGAAGCTTTCTTT
NA	TRBV4-1	TRBJ1-2	NA	CASSQDHQLGGYTF	TGCGCCAGCAGCCAAGATCACCAACTGGGTGGCTACACCTTC
TRBD1	TRBV27	TRBJ1-2	many	CASSLRGRGYGYTF	TGTGCCAGCAGTTTAAGGGGGCGAGGCTATGGCTACACCTTC
TRBD1	TRBV2	TRBJ2-2	many	CASSGQGTGELFF	TGTGCCAGCAGTGGACAGGGCACCGGGGAGCTGTTTTTT
TRBD2	TRBV10-3	TRBJ2-7	few	CAISESRGLAGTYEQYF	TGTGCCATCAGTGAGTCGAGGGGCCTAGCGGGAACCTACGAGCAGTACTTC
TRBD2	TRBV28	TRBJ2-2	few	CASSHSGTSGRFFTGELFF	TGTGCCAGCAGTCACTCCGGGACTAGCGGGAGATTTTTTACCGGGGAGCTGTTTTTT
TRBD1	TRBV5-1	TRBJ2-7	NA	CASSGQGSFIDEQYF	TGCGCCAGCAGCGGACAGGGGTCGTTCATCGACGAGCAGTACTTC
TRBD2	TRBV6-1	TRBJ2-7	many	CASRTGTSGKNYEQYF	TGTGCCAGCAGAACCGGGACTAGCGGGAAGAACTACGAGCAGTACTTC
NA	TRBV12-3/TRBV12-4	TRBJ2-3	NA	CASSFDSAGTDTQYF	TGTGCCAGCAGTTTTGACAGCGCCGGCACAGATACGCAGTATTTT
NA	TRBV2	TRBJ2-2	many	CASRVAVIGELFF	TGTGCCAGCAGAGTAGCGGTGATCGGGGAGCTGTTTTTT
NA	TRBV5-1	TRBJ1-1	NA	CASSRPGNTEAFF	TGCGCCAGCAGCCGACCGGGGAACACTGAAGCTTTCTTT
TRBD2	TRBV6-1	TRBJ2-3	once	CASGDPGLGPDTQYF	TGTGCCAGCGGCGACCCGGGACTAGGCCCAGATACGCAGTATTTT
TRBD1	TRBV7-2	TRBJ1-1	few	CASSDNRGVTEAFF	TGTGCCAGCAGCGACAACAGGGGGGTCACTGAAGCTTTCTTT